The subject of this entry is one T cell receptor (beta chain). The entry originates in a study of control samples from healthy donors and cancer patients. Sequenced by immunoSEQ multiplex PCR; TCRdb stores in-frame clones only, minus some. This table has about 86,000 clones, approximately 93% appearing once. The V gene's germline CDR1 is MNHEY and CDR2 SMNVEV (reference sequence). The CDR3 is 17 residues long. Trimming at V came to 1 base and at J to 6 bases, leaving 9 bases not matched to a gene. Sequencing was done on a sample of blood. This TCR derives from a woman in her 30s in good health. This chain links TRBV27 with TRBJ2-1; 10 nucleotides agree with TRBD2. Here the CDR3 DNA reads TGTGCCAGCAGTTTATTAGTGGCTAGCGGGAGCACCAATGAGCAGTTCTTC. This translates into CASSLLVASGSTNEQFF.